The 4 T cell receptor beta chains given below trace back to one sample, sequenced in a study of blood T cell repertoires in COVID-19. The data were produced by immunoSEQ multiplex PCR, yet TCRdb's version contains in-frame clones alone and is incomplete. The data show about 200,000 clones, with around four fifths seen just once and about 0.91% held by the top ten. Sequenced sample: peripheral blood. The receptors come from a man aged 55-75 years with COVID-19, enrolled during active disease.

This chain joins TRBV5-1 and TRBJ1-2; 8 nucleotides align to TRBD1. With V trimmed by 4 bases and J by 8 bases, 4 bases remained unmatched. The length of the CDR3 is 12 residues. Germline V lookup: CDR1 SGHRS, CDR2 YFSETQ. CDR3 sequence (DNA): TGCGCCAGCAGCCCGACAGGGGACGGCTACACCTTC. It encodes CASSPTGDGYTF.

Only a few counts were recorded for this clone. V usage is TRBV7-2 and J usage is TRBJ2-5; 7 nucleotides agree with TRBD1. V shed 5 bases and J 4 bases; nucleotides not matched to a gene: 16. This CDR3 region has 17 residues. Germline V gene sequence: CDR1 SGHTA, CDR2 FQGNSA. The CDR3 reads CASSPIQRTGGRETQYF. CDR3 sequence (DNA): TGTGCCAGCAGCCCGATACAGCGGACAGGCGGTCGAGAGACCCAGTACTTC.

This clone was recorded a few times. The V and J genes are TRBV7-9 and TRBJ1-3; weak D call: TRBD1 (5 bases). Per the germline V gene, CDR1 is SEHNR and CDR2 is FQNEAQ (reference sequence). The CDR3 has 15 amino acids. With 1 base removed from V and 4 bases from J, the gap between germline ends came to 11 bases. CDR3 nucleotide sequence: TGTGCCAGCAGCTTAGACGCAGGGTCAGGAAACACCATATATTTT. Protein: CASSLDAGSGNTIYF.

The J gene is TRBJ1-2, the V gene TRBV7-9, with TRBD1 matching 7 bases. Germline loops: CDR1 SEHNR, CDR2 FQNEAQ (reference sequence). This CDR3 contains 15 residues. Germline trimming cut 5 bases from V and 6 bases from J; bases unmatched to any gene: 12. The CDR3 here is CASSIPGQKVNGYTF. CDR3 coding DNA: TGTGCCAGCAGCATACCGGGACAGAAGGTTAATGGCTACACCTTC.